This T cell receptor (beta chain) was sequenced for a study of blood T cell repertoires in COVID-19. Study information: The samples span acute and convalescent COVID-19 from the United States, Italy and Spain. Sources were T cells, B-cell-depleted T cells, or PBMCs; the material itself was cDNA or gDNA.

V shed 8 bases and J 1 base; nucleotides not matched to a gene: 16. CDR1 is MNHEY and CDR2 is SMNVEV in the germline V gene (reference sequence). CDR3 size: 18 residues. Produced via immunoSEQ multiplex PCR; TCRdb's table is partial and in-frame only. The data show under 200,000 clones, with approximately 80% seen just once and more than 14% held by the top ten. The sequenced sample consisted of peripheral blood. This chain links TRBV27 with TRBJ2-3, with 9 bases identical to TRBD2. This TCR derives from a woman between 65 and 79 years old with COVID-19, enrolled during active disease. The CDR3 DNA reads TGTGCCAGCCGAAGGGGCCTAGCGGGGTTCCTAGGCACAGATACGCAGTATTTT. It yields the protein CASRRGLAGFLGTDTQYF.